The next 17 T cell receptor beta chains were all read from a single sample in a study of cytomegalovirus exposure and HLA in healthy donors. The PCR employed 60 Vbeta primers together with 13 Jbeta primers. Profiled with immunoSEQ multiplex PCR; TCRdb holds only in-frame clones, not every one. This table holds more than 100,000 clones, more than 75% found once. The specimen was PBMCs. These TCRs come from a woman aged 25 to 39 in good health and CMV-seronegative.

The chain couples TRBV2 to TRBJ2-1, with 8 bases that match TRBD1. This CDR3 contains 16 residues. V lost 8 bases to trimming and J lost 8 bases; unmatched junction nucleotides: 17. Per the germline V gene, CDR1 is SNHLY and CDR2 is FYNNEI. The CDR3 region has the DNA TGTGCCAGCCGGAGGACAGGGTTGAGTCTCCTGGATGAGCAGTTCTTC. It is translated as CASRRTGLSLLDEQFF.

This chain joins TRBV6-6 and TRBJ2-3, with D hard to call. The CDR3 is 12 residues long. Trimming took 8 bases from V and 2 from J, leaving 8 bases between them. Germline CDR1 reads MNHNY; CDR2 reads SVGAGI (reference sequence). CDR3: CASSSATDTQYF. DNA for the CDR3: TGTGCCAGCTCCAGCGCCACAGATACGCAGTATTTT.

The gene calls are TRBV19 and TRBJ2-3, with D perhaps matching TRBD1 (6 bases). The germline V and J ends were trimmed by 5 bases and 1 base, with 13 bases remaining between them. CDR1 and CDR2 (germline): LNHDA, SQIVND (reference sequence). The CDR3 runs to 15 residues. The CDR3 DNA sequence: TGTGCCAGTAGTGCCCGACAGGACCGCACAGATACGCAGTATTTT. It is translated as CASSARQDRTDTQYF.

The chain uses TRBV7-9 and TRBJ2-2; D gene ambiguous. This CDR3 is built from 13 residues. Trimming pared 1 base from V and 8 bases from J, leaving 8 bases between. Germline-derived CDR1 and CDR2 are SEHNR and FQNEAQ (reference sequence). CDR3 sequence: CASSLVLGGELFF. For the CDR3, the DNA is TGTGCCAGCAGCTTAGTCCTAGGTGGGGAGCTGTTTTTT.

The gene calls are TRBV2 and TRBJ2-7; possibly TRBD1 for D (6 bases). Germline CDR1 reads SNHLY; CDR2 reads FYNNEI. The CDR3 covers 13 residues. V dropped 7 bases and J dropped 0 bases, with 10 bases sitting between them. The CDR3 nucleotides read TGTGCCAGCAACGGACAGATCTCCTACGAGCAGTACTTC. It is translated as CASNGQISYEQYF.

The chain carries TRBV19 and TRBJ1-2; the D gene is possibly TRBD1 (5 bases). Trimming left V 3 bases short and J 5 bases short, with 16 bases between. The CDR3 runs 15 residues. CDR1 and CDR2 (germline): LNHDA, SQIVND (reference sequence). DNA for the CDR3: TGTGCCAGTAGTATCTCATACAGGTTCCCTTATGGCTACACCTTC. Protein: CASSISYRFPYGYTF.

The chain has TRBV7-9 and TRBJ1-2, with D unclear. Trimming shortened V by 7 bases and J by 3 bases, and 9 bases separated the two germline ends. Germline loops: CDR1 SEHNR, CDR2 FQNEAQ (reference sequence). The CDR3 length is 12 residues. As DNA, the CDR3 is TGTGCCAGCACTCCCGAGGACTATGGCTACACCTTC. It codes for CASTPEDYGYTF.

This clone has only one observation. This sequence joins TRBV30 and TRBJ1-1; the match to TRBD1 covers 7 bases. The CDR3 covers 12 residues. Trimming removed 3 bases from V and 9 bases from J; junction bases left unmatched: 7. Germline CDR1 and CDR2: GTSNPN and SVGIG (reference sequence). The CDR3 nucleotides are TGTGCCTGGAGGGACAGGTGGCGGCAAGCTTTCTTT. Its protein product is CAWRDRWRQAFF. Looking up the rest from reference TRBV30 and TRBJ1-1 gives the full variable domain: SQTIHQWPATLVQPVGSPLSLECTVEGTSNPNLYWYRQAAGRGLQLLFYSVGIGQISSEVPQNLSASRPQDRQFILSSKKLLLSDSGFYLCAWRDRWRQAFFGQGTRLTVV.

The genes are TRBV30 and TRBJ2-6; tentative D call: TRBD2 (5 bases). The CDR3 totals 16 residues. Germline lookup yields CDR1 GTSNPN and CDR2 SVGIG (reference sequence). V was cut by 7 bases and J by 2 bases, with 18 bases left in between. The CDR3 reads CASSRVPLTGANVLTF. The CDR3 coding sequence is TGTGCCTCCTCGCGGGTCCCCCTTACTGGGGCCAACGTCCTGACTTTC. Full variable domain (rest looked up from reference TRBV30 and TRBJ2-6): SQTIHQWPATLVQPVGSPLSLECTVEGTSNPNLYWYRQAAGRGLQLLFYSVGIGQISSEVPQNLSASRPQDRQFILSSKKLLLSDSGFYLCASSRVPLTGANVLTFGAGSRLTVL.

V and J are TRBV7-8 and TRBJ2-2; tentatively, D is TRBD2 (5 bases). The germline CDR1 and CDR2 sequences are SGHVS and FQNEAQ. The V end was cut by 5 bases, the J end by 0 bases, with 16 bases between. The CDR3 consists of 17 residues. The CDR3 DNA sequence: TGTGCCAGCAGCCACTCGGTAGCGACCACGAACACCGGGGAGCTGTTTTTT. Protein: CASSHSVATTNTGELFF.

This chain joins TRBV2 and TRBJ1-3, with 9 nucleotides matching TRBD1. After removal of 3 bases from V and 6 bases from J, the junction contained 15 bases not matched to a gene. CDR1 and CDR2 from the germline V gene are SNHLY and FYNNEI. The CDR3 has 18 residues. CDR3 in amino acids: CASSDRDRVYRQANTIYF. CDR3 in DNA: TGTGCCAGCAGTGATAGGGACAGGGTTTATCGACAGGCAAACACCATATATTTT.

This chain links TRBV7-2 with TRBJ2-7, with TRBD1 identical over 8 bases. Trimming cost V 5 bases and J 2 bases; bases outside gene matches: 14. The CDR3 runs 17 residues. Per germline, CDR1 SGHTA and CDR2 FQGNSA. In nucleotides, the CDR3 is TGTGCCAGCAGCCCCCGCCAGGCAGCAGGGGGCACCTACGAGCAGTACTTC. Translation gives CASSPRQAAGGTYEQYF.

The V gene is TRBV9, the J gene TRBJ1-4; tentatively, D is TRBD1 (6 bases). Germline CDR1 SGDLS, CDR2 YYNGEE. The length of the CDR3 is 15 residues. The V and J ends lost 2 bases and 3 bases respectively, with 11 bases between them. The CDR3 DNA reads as TGTGCCAGCAGCGTTTCAGGGGCGCCTAATGAAAAACTGTTTTTT. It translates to CASSVSGAPNEKLFF.

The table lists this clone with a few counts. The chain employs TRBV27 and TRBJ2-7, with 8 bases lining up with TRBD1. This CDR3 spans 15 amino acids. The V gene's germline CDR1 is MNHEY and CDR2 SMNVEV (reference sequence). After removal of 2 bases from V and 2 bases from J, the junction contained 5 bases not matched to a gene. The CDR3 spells CASSLDRGSTYEQYF. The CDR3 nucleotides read TGTGCCAGCAGTTTAGACAGGGGTTCGACCTACGAGCAGTACTTC.

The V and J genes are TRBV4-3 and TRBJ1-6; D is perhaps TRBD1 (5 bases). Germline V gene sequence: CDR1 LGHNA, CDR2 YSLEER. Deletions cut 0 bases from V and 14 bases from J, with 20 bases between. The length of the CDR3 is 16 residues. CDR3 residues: CASSQDLGRAWGALHF. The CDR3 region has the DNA TGCGCCAGCAGCCAAGATCTCGGCAGGGCGTGGGGGGCCCTCCACTTT.

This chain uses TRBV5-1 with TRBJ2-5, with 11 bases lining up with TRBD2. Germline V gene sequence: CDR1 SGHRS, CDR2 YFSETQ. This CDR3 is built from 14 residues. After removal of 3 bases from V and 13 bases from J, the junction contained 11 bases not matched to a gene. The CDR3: CASSSYTSGSGPYF. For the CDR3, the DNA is TGCGCCAGCAGCTCTTACACTAGCGGGAGTGGGCCGTACTTC.

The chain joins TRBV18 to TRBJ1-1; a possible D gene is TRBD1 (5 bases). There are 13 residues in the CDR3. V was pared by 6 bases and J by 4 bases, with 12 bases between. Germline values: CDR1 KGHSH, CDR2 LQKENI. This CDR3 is CASSRDRTTEAFF. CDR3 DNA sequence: TGTGCCAGCTCGCGCGACAGAACCACTGAAGCTTTCTTT.